Listed below are T cell receptor beta chains from one sample, sequenced in a study of T cell responses to AZD1222 COVID-19 vaccine. Assay used: immunoSEQ multiplex PCR; TCRdb lists only in-frame clones, some missing. This table holds about 140,000 clones, less than 95% found once. The specimen was peripheral blood, collected 28 days after the second AZD1222 dose. These receptors were taken from an adult who received the AZD1222 COVID-19 vaccine. The CDR3 runs from the conserved cysteine through the conserved F or W. D genes are given only for firm matches. For some rows the clone size is stated as once, few or many, or as a class when expanded; others skip it.

15	once	TRBV30	TRBD1	TRBJ2-2	TGTGCCTGGGGCCTGCCAGGGGGTCGAACCGGGGAGCTGTTTTTT	CAWGLPGGRTGELFF
16	-	TRBV2	-	TRBJ1-5	TGTGCCAGCAGTGACGACACCGGGCCTAGCAATCAGCCCCAGCATTTT	CASSDDTGPSNQPQHF
15	once	TRBV20-1	-	TRBJ2-3	TGCAGTGCTAGTGTGGCTACCCCTAGCACAGATACGCAGTATTTT	CSASVATPSTDTQYF
13	-	TRBV4-3	-	TRBJ1-2	TGCGCCAGCAGCCAAGCTGATCAGGGGAAAAGGACCTTC	CASSQADQGKRTF
14	-	TRBV11-2	-	TRBJ1-3	TGTGCCAGCAGCCAAGGCCCAGCAGGAAACACCATATATTTT	CASSQGPAGNTIYF
14	-	TRBV19	TRBD2	TRBJ2-7	TGCGACCCAACTACGGGCGGGAGACGGGGTGAGCAGTACTTC	CDPTTGGRRGEQYF
12	-	TRBV2	-	TRBJ2-2	TGTGCCAGCAGTGGCGATTCCGGGGAGCTGTTTTTT	CASSGDSGELFF
13	-	TRBV6-5	-	TRBJ1-6	TGTGCCAGCAGTCTTATCAGTGATTCACCCCTCCACTTT	CASSLISDSPLHF
14	-	TRBV19	TRBD2	TRBJ2-7	TGTGCCAGTAGTATCCGGGGGGGGCTCTACGAGCAGTACTTC	CASSIRGGLYEQYF
11	-	TRBV29-1	-	TRBJ2-7	TGCAGCGTTGTTCAGGGCTACGAGCAGTACTTC	CSVVQGYEQYF
15	-	TRBV5-4	-	TRBJ1-3	TGTGCCAGCAGCACGAAGACGGTGACTGGAAACACCATATATTTT	CASSTKTVTGNTIYF
16	-	TRBV7-2	-	TRBJ2-2	TGTGCCAGCAGCTTAGCGGCAGGGTCGGGCACCGGGGAGCTGTTTTTT	CASSLAAGSGTGELFF
15	-	TRBV6-5	TRBD1	TRBJ1-5	TGTGCCAGCAGGGGGGACAGGGGAAGGAATCAGCCCCAGCATTTT	CASRGDRGRNQPQHF
15	-	TRBV19	-	TRBJ2-3	TGTGCCAGTAGGGGACTTGGGCAGAACACAGATACGCAGTATTTT	CASRGLGQNTDTQYF
14	once	TRBV5-8	-	TRBJ2-1	TGTGCCAGCAGCTTCGATAGTTCCTACAATGAGCAGTTCTTC	CASSFDSSYNEQFF
14	-	TRBV11-3	TRBD2	TRBJ2-2	TGTGCCAGCAGCTCGGGAGGGACGACCGGGGAGCTGTTTTTT	CASSSGGTTGELFF
13	-	TRBV5-4	-	TRBJ2-3	TGTGCCAGCAGCTTGGAAGGGACAGATACGCAGTATTTT	CASSLEGTDTQYF
14	few	TRBV7-9	-	TRBJ1-3	TGTGCCAGCATTCAGGGGCGGACTGGAAACACCATATATTTT	CASIQGRTGNTIYF
13	-	TRBV6-5	-	TRBJ1-2	TGTGCCAGCAGGCCTGGAGTTAACTATGGCTACACCTTC	CASRPGVNYGYTF
16	-	TRBV15	-	TRBJ1-2	TGTGCCACCAGAATAGGGACGGGTAGCCTGAACTATGGCTACACCTTC	CATRIGTGSLNYGYTF
15	-	TRBV7-9	-	TRBJ1-6	TGTGCCAGCAGGCCCGGGCCACAGAGGAATTCACCCCTCCACTTT	CASRPGPQRNSPLHF
13	-	TRBV6-6	-	TRBJ2-2	TGTGCCAGCAGTTACGTGTCTACCGGGGAGCTGTTTTTT	CASSYVSTGELFF
15	-	TRBV7-2	-	TRBJ2-7	TGTGCCAGCAGCTTAGTGGCGGGAAGCTCCTACGAGCAGTACTTC	CASSLVAGSSYEQYF
17	-	TRBV7-9	-	TRBJ2-2	TGTGCCAGCAGCCCCGGGTTCCGACTCCTTGAGACCGGGGAGCTGTTTTTT	CASSPGFRLLETGELFF
15	-	TRBV28	-	TRBJ1-5	TGTGCCAGCAGTTTATGGCAGACTAGCAATCAGCCCCAGCATTTT	CASSLWQTSNQPQHF
14	-	TRBV3-1/TRBV3-2	-	TRBJ2-1	TGTGCCAGCAGCCAGAGTACGGGACTCCATGAGCAGTTCTTC	CASSQSTGLHEQFF
13	-	TRBV6-5	TRBD1	TRBJ1-6	TGTGCCAGCAGCAGGGGGGGGAATTCACCCCTCCACTTT	CASSRGGNSPLHF